This T cell receptor beta chain was sequenced during a study of OX40 agonist ivuxolimab in advanced cancers. General study points: Those patients achieving a partial response at 0.1-3.0 mg/kg showed among the lowest clonal expansion. Averaged across samples, CD8+ T cells carried more expanded clones than CD4+ did.

Of note for this clone: Its antigen is undetermined.

Assay used: immunoSEQ multiplex PCR; TCRdb lists only in-frame clones, some missing. The sample lists about 58,000 clones; around 83% were seen once. Germline values: CDR1 MNHEY, CDR2 SVGAGI. This CDR3 is 16 amino acids long. The receptor's source is an adult with an advanced solid tumor such as melanoma, head and neck, liver or kidney cancer. V gene TRBV6-5 combines with J gene TRBJ2-5; 14 bases align to TRBD2. The tail of the sequence fits TRBJ2-7 better, so the J call may be wrong. The sample here was CD4+ or CD8+ T cells sorted from blood, taken in a trial of the OX40 agonist ivuxolimab. The CDR3 sequence is CASSYGTSGSSYEQYF. The CDR3 coding sequence is TGTGCCAGCAGTTACGGGACTAGCGGGAGCTCCTACGAGCAGTACTTC.